The 15 T cell receptor beta chains below come from one sample, sequenced in a study of blood T cell repertoires in COVID-19. Profiled with immunoSEQ multiplex PCR; TCRdb holds only in-frame clones, not every one. The data show around 19,000 clones, 70% to 90% seen once. What was sequenced was peripheral blood. Source of these receptors: a human donor in a cohort sampled during active COVID-19. The donor label of this sample is uncertain.

This clone was counted only a few times. The rearrangement joins TRBV24-1 to TRBJ2-7; 9 nucleotides align to TRBD1. In germline, CDR1 is KGHDR, CDR2 SFDVKD. Unmatched junction bases numbered 6, after V lost 5 bases and J lost 2 bases. There are 15 residues in the CDR3. The CDR3 loop reads CATSAHRGRPYEQYF. The DNA for the CDR3 is TGTGCCACCAGTGCCCACAGGGGGCGCCCCTACGAGCAGTACTTC.

The V call is TRBV12-3 or TRBV12-4, the J call TRBJ2-5; D unclear. The CDR3 sequence is 13 residues long. Between the trimmed V and J ends, which lost 5 bases and 2 bases, there was a span of 9 bases. The CDR3 sequence is CASSRQVQETQYF. CDR3 nucleotides: TGTGCCAGCAGTCGACAAGTACAAGAGACCCAGTACTTC.

The chain is built from TRBV7-2 and TRBJ2-7; 8 bases map to TRBD2. Germline V gene lookup returns CDR1 SGHTA and CDR2 FQGNSA. The length of the CDR3 is 14 residues. The V segment lost 3 bases and the J segment 4 bases; nucleotides outside the gene matches: 5. CDR3 amino acids: CASSFRREAYEQYF. The DNA for the CDR3 is TGTGCCAGCAGCTTTAGGCGGGAGGCATACGAGCAGTACTTC.

V usage is TRBV7-2 and J usage is TRBJ2-1, with 7 bases matching TRBD2. The CDR3 is 15 residues long. The germline gives CDR1 SGHTA, CDR2 FQGNSA. The junction had 13 bases not matched to a gene; V was cut back by 5 bases and J by 9 bases. This chain's CDR3 is CASSRLASPSVEQFF. CDR3 nucleotides: TGTGCCAGCAGCAGACTAGCTTCCCCTTCCGTTGAGCAGTTCTTC.

V gene TRBV5-6 combines with J gene TRBJ2-1; TRBD2 matches 12 bases. J lost 8 bases, V lost 0 bases, and 9 bases had no gene match. The CDR3 sequence is 17 residues long. Germline CDR1 SGHDT, CDR2 YYEEEE. This chain's CDR3 is CASSLGLAGGPMDEQFF. Here the CDR3 DNA reads TGTGCCAGCAGCTTGGGTCTAGCGGGAGGGCCAATGGATGAGCAGTTCTTC.

The chain has TRBV19 and TRBJ1-2; 12 nucleotides agree with TRBD1. The CDR3 consists of 18 residues. V gave up 8 bases and J gave up 3 bases; unmatched junction bases: 16. Germline V gene data show CDR1 as LNHDA and CDR2 as SQIVND (reference sequence). The CDR3 DNA reads as TGTGCCAGTCTTACTCCAACCGGGACAGGGGGCGCAGACTATGGCTACACCTTC. Protein product: CASLTPTGTGGADYGYTF.

This clone has a handful of counts. J is TRBJ2-7 and V is TRBV6-4; 10 nucleotides agree with TRBD1. Germline loops: CDR1 MRHNA, CDR2 SNTAGT. V trimming: 2 bases; J trimming: 6 bases; junction bases outside the gene matches: 10. The CDR3 runs 16 residues. The CDR3 DNA reads TGTGCCAGCAGTGACCCGGGGGACAGGGGTGGGCCCGAGCAGTACTTC. Amino acid sequence: CASSDPGDRGGPEQYF.

CDR3 sequence reads: CASSHGDSSGVYGYTF. As DNA, the CDR3 is TGTGCCAGCAGCCATGGGGACAGCTCAGGGGTCTATGGCTACACCTTC. The chain carries TRBV4-2 and TRBJ1-2; TRBD1 agrees at 7 bases. J lost 4 bases, V lost 3 bases, and 11 bases had no gene match. Germline-derived CDR1 and CDR2 are LGHNA and YNFKEQ. This CDR3 has 16 residues.

The V and J genes are TRBV5-1 and TRBJ1-1, with 11 bases aligning to TRBD1. In germline, CDR1 is SGHRS, CDR2 YFSETQ. The CDR3 contains 16 residues. V lost 6 bases to trimming and J lost 3 bases; unmatched junction nucleotides: 10. The DNA for the CDR3 is TGCGCCAGCACTGCCGGGACAGGGGGAGAGTACACTGAAGCTTTCTTT. Translating it yields CASTAGTGGEYTEAFF.

The chain couples TRBV12-3 or TRBV12-4 to TRBJ1-1; D uncertain. CDR3 length equals 12 residues. V lost 4 bases to trimming and J lost 2 bases, with 5 bases between them. Written as DNA, the CDR3 is TGTGCCAGCAGTTCTCGTAACACTGAAGCTTTCTTT. It specifies CASSSRNTEAFF.

The count of this clone is one. The chain recombines TRBV12-3 or TRBV12-4 with TRBJ1-6; a weak D match, TRBD1 (6 bases). This CDR3 spans 12 amino acids. V shed 10 bases and J shed 7 bases, with 11 bases lying between them. The CDR3 reads CAKGHRNSPLHF. CDR3 coding DNA: TGTGCCAAGGGACACCGCAATTCACCCCTCCACTTT.

J is TRBJ2-3 and V is TRBV14; a possible D gene is TRBD2 (5 bases). V lost 4 bases to trimming and J lost 6 bases, with 17 bases between them. CDR3 length: 15 residues. Germline V gene lookup returns CDR1 SGHDN and CDR2 FVKESK. In DNA form, the CDR3 reads TGTGCCAGCAGCCCCCCAGGACTCAAAGGCGATACGCAGTATTTT. Translation gives CASSPPGLKGDTQYF.

The CDR3 spells CASSLRPLYSGRYNEQFF. CDR3 bases: TGTGCCAGCAGCTTACGCCCTCTATATAGCGGACGATACAATGAGCAGTTCTTC. The J gene is TRBJ2-1, the V gene TRBV11-2, with TRBD2 as a possible D gene (6 bases). V lost 2 bases to trimming and J lost 4 bases, with 21 bases between them. CDR1 and CDR2 (germline): SGHAT, FQNNGV. This CDR3 comprises 18 residues. Full variable domain (rest looked up from reference TRBV11-2 and TRBJ2-1): EAGVAQSPRYKIIEKRQSVAFWCNPISGHATLYWYQQILGQGPKLLIQFQNNGVVDDSQLPKDRFSAERLKGVDSTLKIQPAKLEDSAVYLCASSLRPLYSGRYNEQFFGPGTRLTVL.

The V gene is TRBV6-5, the J gene TRBJ2-7, with 8 bases fitting TRBD2. Trimming took 9 bases from V and 4 from J; bases not matched to a gene: 5. The V gene's germline CDR1 is MNHEY and CDR2 SVGAGI. This CDR3 has 12 amino acids. CDR3 amino acids: CASREGQYEQYF. CDR3 DNA: TGTGCCAGTCGGGAGGGCCAGTACGAGCAGTACTTC.

This chain connects TRBV7-8 to TRBJ2-3; D might be TRBD1 (5 bases). In germline, CDR1 is SGHVS, CDR2 FQNEAQ. This CDR3 spans 14 amino acids. V lost 6 bases to trimming and J lost 2 bases, with 12 bases between them. CDR3 nucleotide sequence: TGTGCCAGCAGACGATGGGGCGACACAGATACGCAGTATTTT. As protein: CASRRWGDTDTQYF.